A single sample gave rise to the 12 T cell receptor beta chains below, sequenced in a study of beta chain features in type 1 diabetes. The study, taken as a whole, reports: Patients with Type 1 diabetes showed moderately but significantly shorter TCRB CDR3s in all four CD4+ subsets.

The investigators reverse transcribed all of the isolated RNA, so they sequenced expressed TCRB transcripts. Clones were sequenced by immunoSEQ multiplex PCR, and TCRdb holds only the in-frame ones, with some missing. The sample comprises about 660,000 clones, over 11% of which are singletons, and approximately 0.042% rests with the top ten. For these TCRs, the target antigens are not known. Sample: naive CD4+ T cells from blood. These receptors originate from a man aged 18 to 29 with type 1 diabetes.

The chain employs TRBV7-2 and TRBJ2-7; D is possibly TRBD2 (5 bases). This CDR3 has 15 amino acids. The germline gives CDR1 SGHTA, CDR2 FQGNSA. Deletions cut 7 bases from V and 2 bases from J, with 18 bases between. The CDR3, as DNA: TGTGCCAGCACCGCGAGAAGGGAGACCCCCTACGAGCAGTACTTC. Amino acid sequence: CASTARRETPYEQYF.

This clone appeared a few times. The V call is TRBV2, the J call TRBJ2-3; possibly TRBD2 for D (6 bases). The germline CDR1 and CDR2 sequences are SNHLY and FYNNEI. The CDR3 covers 15 residues. V was trimmed by 5 bases and J by 6 bases, leaving 18 bases between them. Written as DNA, the CDR3 is TGTGCCAGCAGTCCGACAGACGTTCGGGGGGATACGCAGTATTTT. Translating gives CASSPTDVRGDTQYF. Drawing the rest from reference TRBV2 and TRBJ2-3, the complete variable domain is EPEVTQTPSHQVTQMGQEVILRCVPISNHLYFYWYRQILGQKVEFLVSFYNNEISEKSEIFDDQFSVERPDGSNFTLKIRSTKLEDSAMYFCASSPTDVRGDTQYFGPGTRLTVL.

This clone was seen a few times. The CDR3 DNA sequence: TGTGCCATCCAAGGGGTCTACAATGAGCAGTTCTTC. Protein: CAIQGVYNEQFF. V is TRBV10-3 and J is TRBJ2-1, with D perhaps TRBD1 (5 bases). The germline gives CDR1 ENHRY, CDR2 SYGVKD. The CDR3 covers 12 residues. Trimming pared 8 bases from V and 3 bases from J, leaving 8 bases between.

The chain has TRBV25-1 and TRBJ2-7; D unresolved. Trimming cost V 5 bases and J 9 bases, with 17 bases left between them. The CDR3 totals 13 residues. Germline V gives CDR1 MGHDK, CDR2 SYGVNS. The CDR3, as DNA: TGTGCCAGCAGTAGCGCAAACGAACGGGTGCAGTACTTC. Translated: CASSSANERVQYF.

The chain uses TRBV9 and TRBJ2-7; D gene ambiguous. Trimming removed 0 bases at V and 7 bases at J, with 11 bases between. Germline V gene data show CDR1 as SGDLS and CDR2 as YYNGEE. CDR3 length: 13 residues. CDR3 nucleotides: TGTGCCAGCAGCGTAGCGACTTCGAGGGAGCAGTACTTC. Translation: CASSVATSREQYF.

The genes are TRBV4-3 and TRBJ1-5; D gene ambiguous. CDR1 and CDR2 (germline): LGHNA, YSLEER. V was shortened by 0 bases and J by 4 bases, with 10 bases between the two germline ends. The CDR3 contains 15 residues. The CDR3 nucleotides are TGCGCCAGCAGCCAAGAGTCCGGGCGGAATCAGCCCCAGCATTTT. It codes for CASSQESGRNQPQHF.

The chain has TRBV5-6 and TRBJ2-1; a possible D gene is TRBD1 (8 bases). Trimming took 5 bases from V and 3 from J, leaving 18 bases between them. Germline CDR1 reads SGHDT; CDR2 reads YYEEEE. The CDR3 spans 16 residues. The CDR3 DNA sequence: TGTGCCAGCAGGCGGGGGCGACAGGGGATCTACAATGAGCAGTTCTTC. Its translation is CASRRGRQGIYNEQFF.

The J gene is TRBJ1-3, the V gene TRBV5-1; a weak D match, TRBD1 (5 bases). V was cut by 1 base and J by 3 bases, with 8 bases left in between. Germline assignment: CDR1 SGHRS and CDR2 YFSETQ. The CDR3 is 14 amino acids. The CDR3 region is CASSLLGVGNTIYF. The CDR3 coding sequence is TGCGCCAGCAGCTTGCTGGGGGTTGGAAACACCATATATTTT.

The chain couples TRBV30 to TRBJ2-7; D may correspond to TRBD1 or TRBD2 (5 bases each). Germline CDR1 and CDR2: GTSNPN and SVGIG (reference sequence). There are 15 residues in the CDR3. Deletions cut 2 bases from V and 5 bases from J, with 19 bases between. The CDR3 loop reads CAWSFPRGGLNEQYF. For the CDR3, the DNA is TGTGCCTGGAGTTTCCCTCGGGGCGGGCTCAACGAGCAGTACTTC.

V and J are TRBV19 and TRBJ2-1; TRBD1 aligns across 8 bases. V shed 7 bases, J shed 5 bases, and the junction held 7 bases outside the gene matches. CDR1 LNHDA and CDR2 SQIVND come from the germline V gene (reference sequence). The CDR3 is 14 amino acids. This CDR3 reads CASMGQVGNNEQFF. CDR3 in DNA: TGTGCCAGTATGGGACAGGTGGGAAACAATGAGCAGTTCTTC.

This clone was seen a handful of times. V is TRBV30 and J is TRBJ2-7; possible D gene TRBD2, 6 bases. V gave up 3 bases and J gave up 9 bases, with 21 bases separating them. There are 14 residues in the CDR3. Germline values: CDR1 GTSNPN, CDR2 SVGIG (reference sequence). CDR3 sequence: CAWSRELGLPWQYF. CDR3 nucleotide sequence: TGTGCCTGGAGCCGGGAGCTAGGACTCCCGTGGCAGTACTTC.

This clone was observed a few times. The identical CDR3 is also encoded by other nucleotide sequences in the sample. V usage is TRBV20-1 and J usage is TRBJ2-7; no clear D gene. Germline CDR1 reads DFQATT; CDR2 reads SNEGSKA (reference sequence). This CDR3 contains 11 residues. V shed 6 bases and J shed 3 bases, with 9 bases lying between them. The CDR3 nucleotides read TGCAGTGCCCCGCTAGGCTACGAGCAGTACTTC. Amino acids: CSAPLGYEQYF.